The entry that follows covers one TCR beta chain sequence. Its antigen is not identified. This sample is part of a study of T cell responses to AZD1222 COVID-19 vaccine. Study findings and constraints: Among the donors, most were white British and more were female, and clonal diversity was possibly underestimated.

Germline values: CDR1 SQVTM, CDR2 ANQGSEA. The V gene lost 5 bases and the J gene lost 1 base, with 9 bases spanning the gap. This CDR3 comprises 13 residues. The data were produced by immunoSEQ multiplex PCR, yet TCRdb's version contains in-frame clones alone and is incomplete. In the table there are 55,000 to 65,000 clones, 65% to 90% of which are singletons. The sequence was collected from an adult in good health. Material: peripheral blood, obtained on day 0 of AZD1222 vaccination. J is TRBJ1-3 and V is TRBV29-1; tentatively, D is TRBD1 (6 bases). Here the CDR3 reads CSVRGRSGNTIYF. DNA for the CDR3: TGCAGCGTTCGGGGGCGATCTGGAAACACCATATATTTT.